These 26 T cell receptor beta chains were sequenced from one sample in a study of blood T cell repertoires in COVID-19. Sequencing was performed with immunoSEQ multiplex PCR; in TCRdb, only in-frame clones are kept and a portion is missing. Counted here are tens of thousands of clones, around 83% occurring once; the ten biggest clones make up under 35%. Sequencing was carried out using peripheral blood. These receptors originate from a human donor in a cohort sampled during active COVID-19.

V is TRBV20-1 and J is TRBJ2-7; D gene unclear. Trimming took off 3 bases at V and 3 bases at J, with 6 bases between the two ends. Germline values: CDR1 DFQATT, CDR2 SNEGSKA (reference sequence). The CDR3 has 11 residues. Written as DNA, the CDR3 is TGCAGTGCTAGCGTCGGCTACGAGCAGTACTTC. This gives the protein CSASVGYEQYF.

The V and J genes are TRBV5-1 and TRBJ2-3, with 10 bases aligning to TRBD2. This CDR3 comprises 16 residues. Germline CDR1 SGHRS, CDR2 YFSETQ. Germline trimming cut 0 bases from V and 4 bases from J; bases unmatched to any gene: 5. The CDR3 region is CASSLASGGGADTQYF. CDR3 DNA sequence: TGCGCCAGCAGCTTGGCCAGCGGGGGGGGTGCAGATACGCAGTATTTT. Combining the CDR3 with reference TRBV5-1 and TRBJ2-3 gives the whole variable domain KAGVTQTPRYLIKTRGQQVTLSCSPISGHRSVSWYQQTPGQGLQFLFEYFSETQRNKGNFPGRFSGRQFSNSRSEMNVSTLELGDSALYLCASSLASGGGADTQYFGPGTRLTVL.

The chain uses TRBV5-1 and TRBJ2-3; possibly TRBD2 for D (5 bases). This CDR3 contains 15 residues. Per the germline V gene, CDR1 is SGHRS and CDR2 is YFSETQ. Trimming left V 4 bases short and J 9 bases short, with 21 bases between. The CDR3 sequence: CASSEGSGSPGTQYF. The CDR3 region has the DNA TGCGCCAGCAGCGAGGGTTCCGGGTCCCCGGGGACGCAGTATTTT.

V and J are TRBV5-1 and TRBJ2-7; unclear D gene. Germline V gives CDR1 SGHRS, CDR2 YFSETQ. With 0 bases removed from V and 0 bases from J, the gap between germline ends came to 10 bases. The CDR3 is 15 residues long. The CDR3 sequence is CASSLGHVSSYEQYF. CDR3 in DNA: TGCGCCAGCAGCTTGGGACATGTCAGCTCCTACGAGCAGTACTTC.

Regarding this clone: A read error may produce the germline difference seen at one junction end. This chain joins TRBV14 and TRBJ2-4; 7 bases align to TRBD1. Germline loops: CDR1 SGHDN, CDR2 FVKESK. The CDR3 extends over 12 amino acids. CDR3 amino acids: CASSQERGQEVF. The CDR3 nucleotides are TGTGCCAGCAGCCAAGAACGCGGACAGGAAGTCTTC.

V gene TRBV7-8 combines with J gene TRBJ2-7; 9 bases match TRBD1. Per the germline V gene, CDR1 is SGHVS and CDR2 is FQNEAQ. Trimming took 0 bases from V and 4 from J; bases not matched to a gene: 7. CDR3 length equals 16 residues. The CDR3 loop is CASSLAQDRGIYEQYF. Written as DNA, the CDR3 is TGTGCCAGCAGCTTAGCCCAGGACAGGGGAATTTACGAGCAGTACTTC.

The V and J genes are TRBV6-5 and TRBJ1-4; perhaps TRBD1 as D (5 bases). The CDR3 length is 15 residues. Trimming stripped 6 bases from V and 0 bases from J, with 11 bases between. Germline lookup yields CDR1 MNHEY and CDR2 SVGAGI. The CDR3 spells CASSPRVATNEKLFF. The CDR3 bases are TGTGCCAGCAGCCCCAGGGTTGCAACTAATGAAAAACTGTTTTTT.

The chain employs TRBV12-3 or TRBV12-4 and TRBJ2-5, with TRBD1 as a possible D gene (5 bases). This CDR3 has 13 residues. V was clipped by 1 base and J by 2 bases, with 5 bases between them. The CDR3 nucleotides read TGTGCCAGCAGTTTAGGACAGCAAGAGACCCAGTACTTC. Its protein is CASSLGQQETQYF.

This clone appeared a single time. V is TRBV7-9 and J is TRBJ2-1; possibly TRBD1 for D (6 bases). The ends were cut back, 0 bases at V and 10 bases at J, with 10 bases in the middle. CDR3 length equals 13 residues. Germline values: CDR1 SEHNR, CDR2 FQNEAQ (reference sequence). CDR3 region: CASSLAGGLEQFF. In nucleotides, the CDR3 is TGTGCCAGCAGCTTAGCTGGGGGCTTAGAGCAGTTCTTC.

The chain uses TRBV11-3 and TRBJ2-3, with a tentative D call TRBD1 (6 bases). Trimming removed 4 bases at V and 4 bases at J, with 15 bases between. This CDR3 has 15 amino acids. Looked up from germline, CDR1 is SGHNT and CDR2 is YENEEA. CDR3: CASSSQGRRSDTQYF. Here the CDR3 DNA reads TGTGCCAGCAGCTCACAGGGACGAAGATCAGATACGCAGTATTTT.

The J gene is TRBJ2-7, the V gene TRBV10-1; D not resolved. Trimming shortened V by 0 bases and J by 2 bases, and 8 bases separated the two germline ends. The germline CDR1 and CDR2 sequences are WNHNN and SYGVQD (reference sequence). The CDR3 covers 14 residues. CDR3 residues: CASSESGQAYEQYF. CDR3 nucleotides: TGCGCCAGCAGTGAGTCAGGCCAGGCCTACGAGCAGTACTTC.

This clone was seen a single time. J is TRBJ2-1 and V is TRBV5-4, with 13 bases lining up with TRBD2. CDR3 size: 17 residues. Germline CDR1 SGHNT, CDR2 YYREEE (reference sequence). The junction had 11 bases not matched to a gene; V was cut back by 4 bases and J by 7 bases. The DNA of the CDR3 is TGTGCCAGCAGCACCGGACTAGCGGGGGCCACTCGGAATGAGCAGTTCTTC. Translating gives CASSTGLAGATRNEQFF.

This chain joins TRBV5-1 and TRBJ2-7; 9 bases match TRBD1. Trimming cost V 0 bases and J 4 bases; bases outside gene matches: 8. This CDR3 contains 16 residues. The germline gives CDR1 SGHRS, CDR2 YFSETQ. The CDR3 coding sequence is TGCGCCAGCAGCTTGGGGGGGACAGGGAGTTGGTACGAGCAGTACTTC. This gives the protein CASSLGGTGSWYEQYF.

This chain links TRBV7-6 with TRBJ1-5, with D hard to call. The V and J ends lost 2 bases and 5 bases respectively, with 13 bases between them. The germline CDR1 and CDR2 sequences are SGHVS and FNYEAQ. The CDR3 loop spans 15 amino acids. This chain's CDR3 is CASSLLRGDDQPQHF. Here the CDR3 DNA reads TGTGCCAGCAGCTTATTACGGGGAGACGATCAGCCCCAGCATTTT.

The genes are TRBV5-4 and TRBJ2-3; 7 bases agree with TRBD1. The CDR3 totals 14 residues. The junction had 4 bases not matched to a gene; V was cut back by 1 base and J by 5 bases. Looked up from germline, CDR1 is SGHNT and CDR2 is YYREEE (reference sequence). The CDR3 reads CASSLRGQEDTQYF. For the CDR3, the DNA is TGTGCCAGCAGCTTGAGGGGGCAAGAAGATACGCAGTATTTT.

Only one count was recorded for this clone. The chain couples TRBV4-1 to TRBJ2-1; 12 nucleotides match TRBD2. CDR3 size: 16 residues. From germline, CDR1 is MGHRA and CDR2 YSYEKL. V lost 2 bases and J lost 4; bases outside the gene matches: 3. As DNA, the CDR3 is TGCGCCAGCAGCCAACCACTAGCGGGAGGATACAATGAGCAGTTCTTC. As protein: CASSQPLAGGYNEQFF.

The rearrangement links TRBV25-1 to TRBJ2-5, with a weak D call TRBD2 (6 bases). CDR3 length equals 15 residues. Germline CDR1 is MGHDK and CDR2 is SYGVNS. Trimming cost V 2 bases and J 5 bases, with 15 bases left between them. The CDR3 is CASSEPTWAGETQYF. The CDR3 DNA follows: TGTGCCAGCAGTGAACCCACCTGGGCGGGGGAGACCCAGTACTTC.

CDR3 coding DNA: TGCGCCAGCAGCCAAGATAAGGGGACTAGCGGGAGGTATGAGCAGTACTTC. It specifies CASSQDKGTSGRYEQYF. The rearrangement links TRBV4-1 to TRBJ2-7, with 15 bases aligning to TRBD2. V lost 0 bases and J lost 7; bases outside the gene matches: 7. Germline V gene sequence: CDR1 MGHRA, CDR2 YSYEKL. The CDR3 extends over 17 amino acids.

This clone was seen just once. The chain is built from TRBV5-1 and TRBJ2-2; D remains ambiguous. Between the trimmed V and J ends, which lost 4 bases and 0 bases, there was a span of 10 bases. CDR1 is SGHRS, CDR2 YFSETQ, per germline. The length of the CDR3 is 15 residues. CDR3 coding DNA: TGCGCCAGCAGCGACGAGACACCGAACACCGGGGAGCTGTTTTTT. Amino acid sequence: CASSDETPNTGELFF. The full variable domain, rest sourced from reference TRBV5-1 and TRBJ2-2, is KAGVTQTPRYLIKTRGQQVTLSCSPISGHRSVSWYQQTPGQGLQFLFEYFSETQRNKGNFPGRFSGRQFSNSRSEMNVSTLELGDSALYLCASSDETPNTGELFFGEGSRLTVL.

The chain couples TRBV3-1 (or the pseudogene TRBV3-2) to TRBJ2-5, with a weak D call TRBD1 (6 bases). Germline V lookup: CDR1 LGHDT, CDR2 YNNKEL (reference sequence). V was clipped by 3 bases and J by 5 bases, with 16 bases between them. The CDR3 contains 15 residues. This chain's CDR3 is CASSQRRTEGETQYF. The CDR3 DNA reads TGTGCCAGCAGCCAGAGAAGGACAGAAGGGGAGACCCAGTACTTC.

The chain combines TRBV6-6 with TRBJ1-1, with D possibly being TRBD1 (5 bases). The V end lost 6 bases, the J end lost 5 bases, and 16 bases lay between the germline ends. The CDR3 runs 14 residues. Germline V gene data show CDR1 as MNHNY and CDR2 as SVGAGI (reference sequence). The CDR3 sequence is CASSPSGRGTEAFF. In DNA form, the CDR3 reads TGTGCCAGCAGCCCCAGTGGCCGGGGGACTGAAGCTTTCTTT.

V and J are TRBV27 and TRBJ2-1; the D is unclear. The CDR3 sequence is 13 residues long. The germline gives CDR1 MNHEY, CDR2 SMNVEV (reference sequence). Trimming cost V 6 bases and J 7 bases, with 13 bases left between them. CDR3 sequence: CASSRKILNEQFF. The CDR3 DNA sequence: TGTGCCAGCAGCCGTAAAATCCTTAATGAGCAGTTCTTC.

This sequence joins TRBV10-2 and TRBJ1-2; 9 nucleotides agree with TRBD1. The CDR3 is 15 residues long. From germline, CDR1 is WSHSY and CDR2 SAAADI. J lost 0 bases, V lost 5 bases, and 4 bases had no gene match. The chain's CDR3 is CASSQRQGANYGYTF. CDR3 sequence (DNA): TGCGCCAGCAGTCAGCGACAGGGGGCTAACTATGGCTACACCTTC.

The rearrangement links TRBV30 to TRBJ1-4; maybe TRBD1 (6 bases). The V gene's germline CDR1 is GTSNPN and CDR2 SVGIG (reference sequence). The CDR3 runs 13 residues. Trimming took 7 bases from V and 6 from J, leaving 15 bases between them. The CDR3 loop is CASNTGRDEKLFF. In nucleotides, the CDR3 is TGTGCCTCCAACACAGGGCGGGATGAAAAACTGTTTTTT. The variable domain in full, completed from reference TRBV30 and TRBJ1-4, reads SQTIHQWPATLVQPVGSPLSLECTVEGTSNPNLYWYRQAAGRGLQLLFYSVGIGQISSEVPQNLSASRPQDRQFILSSKKLLLSDSGFYLCASNTGRDEKLFFGSGTQLSVL.

The chain joins TRBV6-5 to TRBJ1-1; maybe TRBD1 (5 bases). The V end lost 7 bases, the J end lost 4 bases, and 16 bases lay between the germline ends. The length of the CDR3 is 14 residues. The germline V gene has CDR1 MNHEY and CDR2 SVGAGI. The CDR3 reads CASTLQGLCTEAFF. Here the CDR3 DNA reads TGTGCCAGCACCTTGCAGGGACTCTGCACTGAAGCTTTCTTT.

The chain has TRBV12-3 or TRBV12-4 and TRBJ1-1, with TRBD1 matching 7 bases. The CDR3 has 12 amino acids. V lost 3 bases to trimming and J lost 11 bases; unmatched junction nucleotides: 6. Here the CDR3 reads CASSFEGAVAFF. In DNA form, the CDR3 reads TGTGCCAGCAGTTTTGAGGGGGCGGTGGCTTTCTTT.